One sample yielded the 21 T cell receptor beta chains listed below, sequenced in a study of T-cell reconstitution after alpha-beta-depleted transplantation in children. Unique molecular identifiers tagged the TCRbeta library. TCRdb independently ran MiXCR on the PCR reads; one entry per CDR3 protein. Counted here are around 270,000 distinct CDR3 sequences, about 7.3% occurring once; the ten biggest clones make up 9.1%. These receptors' targets are unknown. The study's findings and limits: One year post-transplant, T-cell counts and diversity were largely derived from T cells produced anew.

Sequenced material: peripheral blood, taken 360 days after TCRalphabeta/CD19-depleted stem cell transplant. The receptors come from a female patient aged 2 to 10 who had a stem cell transplant for Fanconi anemia, so the T cells may come from the graft donor.

This clonotype came up a few times. The CDR3 sequence is CASSQEGPTQYF. CDR3 sequence (DNA): TGTGCCAGCAGCCAGGAGGGGCCGACCCAGTACTTC. The V and J genes are TRBV5-6 and TRBJ2-5; maybe TRBD2 (6 bases). This CDR3 contains 12 residues. Germline V gene data show CDR1 as SGHDT and CDR2 as YYEEEE. V lost 4 bases and J lost 7, with 11 bases in between. Full variable domain (missing parts from reference TRBV5-6 and TRBJ2-5): DAGVTQSPTHLIKTRGQQVTLRCSPKSGHDTVSWYQQALGQGPQFIFQYYEEEERQRGNFPDRFSGHQFPNYSSELNVNALLLGDSALYLCASSQEGPTQYFGPGTRLLVL.

The chain couples TRBV3-1 to TRBJ1-2, with 7 bases aligning to TRBD1. The ends lost 3 bases at V and 2 bases at J; junction bases unmatched: 9. Per the germline V gene, CDR1 is LGHDT and CDR2 is YNNKEL (reference sequence). The CDR3 runs to 16 residues. The CDR3, as DNA: TGTGCCAGCAGCCATCTACAGGGGATGGCAAACTATGGCTACACCTTC. Translated, it gives CASSHLQGMANYGYTF. The full variable domain, its missing parts supplied by reference TRBV3-1 and TRBJ1-2, is DTAVSQTPKYLVTQMGNDKSIKCEQNLGHDTMYWYKQDSKKFLKIMFSYNNKELIINETVPNRFSPKSPDKAHLNLHINSLELGDSAVYFCASSHLQGMANYGYTFGSGTRLTVV.

Ten or more counts support this clonotype. The chain combines TRBV20-1 with TRBJ1-5; D is uncertain. Trimming pared 1 base from V and 6 bases from J, leaving 7 bases between. This CDR3 spans 12 amino acids. The V gene's germline CDR1 is DFQATT and CDR2 SNEGSKA (reference sequence). CDR3 amino acids: CSARGPTQPQHF. The CDR3 nucleotides read TGCAGTGCTAGAGGGCCGACTCAGCCCCAGCATTTT.

This clonotype was seen many times. The CDR3, as DNA: TGTGCCAGCAGCTTCGGTATTTCCTACGAGCAGTACTTC. This gives the protein CASSFGISYEQYF. J is TRBJ2-7 and V is TRBV28, with no clear D. V lost 6 bases and J 1 base, leaving 10 bases between the germline ends. Per germline, CDR1 MDHEN and CDR2 SYDVKM. The CDR3 totals 13 residues.

The CDR3 region has the DNA TGTGCCAGCAGCTTCCGGGGTAGTAATTACGAGCAGTACGTC. It yields the protein CASSFRGSNYEQYV. The V and J genes are TRBV5-5 and TRBJ2-7; D is possibly TRBD2 (5 bases). CDR3 length: 14 amino acids. Trimming removed 2 bases from V and 4 bases from J, with 13 bases in between. Germline V CDR1 and CDR2: SGHKS, YYEKEE (reference sequence).

The sample holds a few counts of this clonotype. This CDR3 reads CASRSTGSEAFF. The CDR3 DNA sequence: TGTGCCAGCAGGTCGACAGGGTCCGAAGCTTTCTTT. V is TRBV7-9 and J is TRBJ1-1; TRBD1 agrees at 7 bases. The CDR3 runs 12 residues. Losses at the gene ends were 6 bases for V and 8 bases for J; bases not matched to a gene: 6. Looked up from germline, CDR1 is SEHNR and CDR2 is FQNEAQ (reference sequence).

There are a few counts of this clonotype. This chain links TRBV20-1 with TRBJ2-5; no reliable D call. Per germline, CDR1 DFQATT and CDR2 SNEGSKA (reference sequence). This CDR3 is built from 15 residues. Trimming cost V 3 bases and J 0 bases, with 14 bases left between them. The CDR3 loop reads CSASYLPEYQETQYF. CDR3 in DNA: TGCAGTGCTAGTTACCTGCCTGAGTACCAAGAGACCCAGTACTTC.

The chain has TRBV11-2 and TRBJ2-1; 9 positions match TRBD2. The J segment lost 9 bases and the V segment lost 0 bases, leaving 12 bases of the junction unmatched. The length of the CDR3 is 17 residues. Germline CDR1 is SGHAT and CDR2 is FQNNGV. This CDR3 is CASSLDSSGGQLPEQFF. The CDR3 DNA reads as TGTGCCAGCAGCTTAGATTCCAGCGGGGGGCAACTTCCTGAGCAGTTCTTC.

Comment on this clonotype: Just one base apart from a much larger clone, this may be a read error. This chain uses TRBV6-5 with TRBJ2-3; TRBD2 matches 8 bases. This CDR3 has 16 amino acids. Germline values: CDR1 MNHEY, CDR2 SVGAGI. The CDR3 DNA is TGTGCCAGCAGTTACTATTCGGGAGGGCCAAAAGATACGCAGTTTTTT. This codes for CASSYYSGGPKDTQFF.

Many counts were recorded for this clonotype. V and J are TRBV28 and TRBJ1-4, with 7 bases matching TRBD1. This CDR3 spans 14 amino acids. CDR1 and CDR2 from the germline V gene are MDHEN and SYDVKM. The V and J ends lost 6 bases and 4 bases, in that order; junction bases with no gene match: 5. The CDR3 DNA sequence: TGTGCCAGCAGGGGACACAGGGGTAATGAAAAACTGTTTTTT. This codes for CASRGHRGNEKLFF.

The sample holds a few counts of this clonotype. The chain combines TRBV28 with TRBJ1-2; the D is unclear. The CDR3 is 14 residues long. V was cut by 7 bases and J by 8 bases, with 20 bases left in between. CDR1 and CDR2 from the germline V gene are MDHEN and SYDVKM. The DNA for the CDR3 is TGTGCCAGCACTCTTGGGCGGACCATCCCGGGCTACACCTTC. It is translated as CASTLGRTIPGYTF.

This clonotype was picked up a small number of times. One base away lies a much larger clone, so this may be a sequencing read error. V is TRBV2 and J is TRBJ2-6, with no clear D. Germline V CDR1 and CDR2: SNHLY, FYNNEI. V was shortened by 2 bases and J by 1 base, with 0 bases between the two germline ends. CDR3 length: 13 amino acids. The CDR3 loop reads CASSESGANVLTF. CDR3 DNA: TGTGCCAGCAGTGAATCTGGGGCCAACGTCCTGACTTTC.

This clonotype has a handful of counts. The rearrangement joins TRBV7-3 to TRBJ1-1; possible D gene TRBD1, 6 bases. Germline V CDR1 and CDR2: SGHTA, FQGTGA. The V end lost 2 bases, the J end lost 0 bases, and 13 bases lay between the germline ends. The length of the CDR3 is 16 residues. The CDR3 coding sequence is TGTGCCAGCAGCTTATTCGGGACATCAATGAACACTGAAGCTTTCTTT. This sequence encodes CASSLFGTSMNTEAFF.

This clonotype was picked up many times. The chain uses TRBV10-3 and TRBJ2-7; possibly TRBD1 for D (6 bases). Germline V CDR1 and CDR2: ENHRY, SYGVKD. The CDR3 covers 12 residues. The V and J ends lost 6 bases and 6 bases respectively, with 12 bases between them. CDR3 in amino acids: CAISSGVGEQYV. The CDR3 DNA sequence: TGTGCCATCAGCTCAGGGGTGGGCGAGCAGTACGTC.

At least ten counts were recorded for this clonotype. The chain is built from TRBV6-1 and TRBJ2-6; the D gene is possibly TRBD1 (6 bases). CDR1 and CDR2 from the germline V gene are MNHNS and SASEGT. Trimming took 2 bases from V and 0 from J, leaving 14 bases between them. CDR3 length: 18 residues. CDR3 in amino acids: CASSEPYLQGSGANVLTF. The CDR3 bases are TGTGCCAGCAGTGAACCGTATTTACAGGGCTCTGGGGCCAACGTCCTGACTTTC.

This clonotype was detected many times. This chain links TRBV7-2 with TRBJ2-3; weak D call: TRBD2 (6 bases). Germline values: CDR1 SGHTA, CDR2 FQGNSA. The CDR3 runs to 13 residues. The V and J ends lost 3 bases and 6 bases respectively, with 10 bases between them. Written as DNA, the CDR3 is TGTGCCAGCAGCTTCCGGGGGTCGGATACGCAGTATTTT. This gives the protein CASSFRGSDTQYF. The full variable domain, its missing parts supplied by reference TRBV7-2 and TRBJ2-3, is GAGVSQSPSNKVTEKGKDVELRCDPISGHTALYWYRQSLGQGLEFLIYFQGNSAPDKSGLPSDRFSAERTGGSVSTLTIQRTQQEDSAVYLCASSFRGSDTQYFGPGTRLTVL.

This clonotype was detected ten times or more. This chain connects TRBV9 to TRBJ2-7; D gene unclear. This CDR3 comprises 14 residues. The V gene's germline CDR1 is SGDLS and CDR2 YYNGEE. The V and J ends lost 4 bases and 2 bases respectively, with 13 bases between them. The CDR3 loop is CASSFTGFPYEQYF. The CDR3 nucleotides are TGTGCCAGCAGCTTCACGGGTTTCCCCTACGAGCAGTACTTC.

This clonotype occurred many times. V is TRBV21-1 and J is TRBJ2-3; TRBD2 is the table's D call, not checked against the DNA. TRBV21-1 is shown as a pseudogene. The CDR3 contains 16 residues. Written as DNA, the CDR3 is TGTGCCAGCACCCGAGACTGCCGAGGGGACACAGATACGCAGTATTTT. This encodes CASTRDCRGDTDTQYF.

The chain recombines TRBV12-3 or TRBV12-4 with TRBJ2-3; possible D gene TRBD2, 6 bases. This CDR3 has 15 amino acids. Deletions cut 7 bases from V and 1 base from J, with 15 bases between. CDR3 in DNA: TGTGCCAGCATCGCGGGGCCTACCCGCACAGATACGCAGTATTTT. The encoded protein is CASIAGPTRTDTQYF.

This clonotype has only a few counts. The CDR3 DNA reads TGTGCCAGCAGTCCCCTTTTAGCGAACACTGAAGCTTTCTTT. Protein: CASSPLLANTEAFF. The chain uses TRBV28 and TRBJ1-1; D unclear. Trimming took off 5 bases at V and 1 base at J, with 11 bases between the two ends. Germline V gives CDR1 MDHEN, CDR2 SYDVKM. The CDR3 consists of 14 residues.

The chain employs TRBV20-1 and TRBJ1-1; TRBD1 is a possible D gene (6 bases). V was pared by 0 bases and J by 3 bases, with 20 bases between. Germline V lookup: CDR1 DFQATT, CDR2 SNEGSKA (reference sequence). The CDR3 sequence is 17 residues long. CDR3 DNA sequence: TGCAGTGCTAGAGATCAAGGGCAGGGGACAATTTACACTGAAGCTTTCTTT. Its protein is CSARDQGQGTIYTEAFF.